This T cell receptor beta chain was observed in a study of OX40 agonist ivuxolimab in advanced cancers. Study as a whole: Ivuxolimab, which is an agonistic anti-OX40 (CD134) antibody, was administered to the patients. Patients treated during dose escalation were battling hepatocellular carcinoma, melanoma, renal cell or head and neck cancer.

In germline, CDR1 is SGDLS, CDR2 YYNGEE. V was cut by 1 base and J by 6 bases, with 11 bases left in between. The CDR3 extends over 13 amino acids. Method: immunoSEQ multiplex PCR; TCRdb's copy keeps in-frame clones and lacks some. The sample gives under 90,000 clones, around 83% of which show up once; under 2.5% is in the top ten. This TCR came from an adult with an advanced solid tumor such as melanoma, head and neck, liver or kidney cancer. This chain uses TRBV9 with TRBJ2-7, with D perhaps being TRBD1 or TRBD2 (5 bases each). Sequenced material: CD4+ or CD8+ T cells sorted from blood, taken in a trial of the OX40 agonist ivuxolimab. The CDR3 region is CASSVRSGSEQYF. CDR3 sequence (DNA): TGTGCCAGCAGCGTAAGATCAGGGAGCGAGCAGTACTTC.